This entry features one TCR beta chain sequence. Its antigen is unidentified. The germline V gene encodes CDR1 LNHDA and CDR2 SQIVND (reference sequence). This CDR3 spans 15 amino acids. The V end was cut by 7 bases, the J end by 0 bases, with 10 bases between. The sample comes from a study of PD-1 blockade in classical Hodgkin lymphoma. The method was immunoSEQ multiplex PCR; TCRdb's version includes in-frame clones alone and lacks a portion of them. Of more than 75,000 clones listed, 85% to 95% are singletons. Study-level points and caveats: Only CD4+ TCR diversity, not CD8+, had risen significantly by C4D1. Complete responders matched newly diagnosed patients in baseline diversity.

Time point of the sample: cycle 4 day 1 (C4D1), after 6 weeks of nivolumab. Relapse after autologous stem cell transplantation occurred in every patient, and brentuximab vedotin exposure varied. The sequence was collected from a human donor with classical Hodgkin lymphoma. The material sequenced was peripheral blood mononuclear cells (PBMCs), taken before the fourth cycle of nivolumab. The chain carries TRBV19 and TRBJ2-6; TRBD1 is a possible D gene (5 bases). CDR3 coding DNA: TGTGCCAGTAAGGACACTTACTCTGGGGCCAACGTCCTGACTTTC. It encodes CASKDTYSGANVLTF.